The 23 T cell receptor beta chains below all came from one sample that was sequenced in a study of T cells in women clearing cervical HPV infection. Measured with immunoSEQ multiplex PCR; TCRdb has only the in-frame clones, and not every one. The listing records 20,000 to 25,000 clones. Sequencing input: blood buffy coat. Receptors originate from a woman between 18 and 69 years old with a cervical HPV16 infection that either progressed to CIN3+ or cleared (not recorded which).

Regarding this clone: The read gets to within 3 residues of the CDR3 end, and the germline J gene fills in the rest. This chain links TRBV7-7 with TRBJ2-5; 7 bases align to TRBD1. CDR1 and CDR2 from the germline V gene are SSHAT and FNYEAQ (reference sequence). V shed 11 bases, J shed 1 base, and the junction held 7 bases outside the gene matches. CDR3 length: 13 residues. The CDR3 bases that were read are TGTGCCTATCGAACAGGGGCCCAAGAGACC. It translates to CAYRTGAQET. The CDR3 reads in full as CAYRTGAQETQYF.

As concerns this clone: The CDR3 end lies 3 residues beyond the end of the read and is filled in from the germline J gene. This chain uses TRBV7-3 with TRBJ2-3; D gene uncertain. The CDR3 is made up of 15 amino acids. Trimming took 5 bases from V and 5 from J, leaving 17 bases between them. From germline, CDR1 is SGHTA and CDR2 FQGTGA. The CDR3: CASSLRDRVEDTQYF. CDR3 DNA, as far as it was read: TGTGCCAGCAGCCTTCGTGATAGGGTCGAAGATACG.

With regard to this clone: Coverage ceases 3 residues before the CDR3 finishes, and the germline J gene fills in the end. This chain uses TRBV30 with TRBJ2-5; 11 nucleotides align to TRBD2. Trimming removed 3 bases from V and 4 bases from J; junction bases left unmatched: 7. Germline CDR1 reads GTSNPN; CDR2 reads SVGIG (reference sequence). CDR3 length equals 15 residues. CDR3 DNA (partial): TGTGCCTGGAGAGCCGGGACTAGCGGTGGAGAGACC. Its protein product is CAWRAGTSGGET. The entire CDR3 protein is CAWRAGTSGGETQYF. Variable domain in full (rest from reference TRBV30 and TRBJ2-5): SQTIHQWPATLVQPVGSPLSLECTVEGTSNPNLYWYRQAAGRGLQLLFYSVGIGQISSEVPQNLSASRPQDRQFILSSKKLLLSDSGFYLCAWRAGTSGGETQYFGPGTRLLVL.

As regards this clone: The read ends 3 residues shy of where the CDR3 ends; the end is completed using the germline J gene. J is TRBJ2-7 and V is TRBV5-1, with D possibly matching TRBD1 (6 bases). Germline CDR1 SGHRS, CDR2 YFSETQ. The V gene lost 2 bases and the J gene lost 3 bases, with 15 bases spanning the gap. CDR3 length: 15 amino acids. The CDR3 loop reads CASSFLTGRHYEQYF. Incomplete CDR3 DNA: TGCGCCAGCAGCTTCCTGACAGGTCGTCACTACGAG.

Regarding this clone: The sequenced fragment ends 3 residues before the CDR3 boundary, so the rest is inferred from the germline J gene. The chain links TRBV29-1 to TRBJ1-1; 8 bases agree with TRBD1. Per the germline V gene, CDR1 is SQVTM and CDR2 is ANQGSEA. Losses at the gene ends were 1 base for V and 2 bases for J; bases not matched to a gene: 6. This CDR3 is built from 15 residues. The part of the CDR3 DNA that was read is TGCAGCGTTGAAGTGTCGGACAGGGCTAACACTGAA. Translation gives CSVEVSDRANTE. From start to end, the CDR3 is CSVEVSDRANTEAFF.

Incomplete CDR3 DNA: TGTGCCAGCAGCTTAGATCTCAGGACCGGGGAG. Translating it yields CASSLDLRTGE. From start to end, the CDR3 is CASSLDLRTGELFF. The V and J genes are TRBV11-2 and TRBJ2-2, with D hard to call. Read coverage stops 3 residues before the CDR3 terminus; the germline J gene supplies the remainder. Germline CDR1 SGHAT, CDR2 FQNNGV. V dropped 0 bases and J dropped 5 bases, with 7 bases sitting between them. CDR3 length: 14 residues.

According to its frequency, this clone is medium-sized. Read sequence stops 3 residues before the CDR3 end, and the germline J gene provides the missing end. V usage is TRBV29-1 and J usage is TRBJ1-4, with a weak D call TRBD1 (5 bases). This CDR3 spans 14 amino acids. Germline V lookup: CDR1 SQVTM, CDR2 ANQGSEA. CDR3 loop: CSVVGQMTSGELFF. The sequenced CDR3 bases are TGCAGCGTTGTCGGGCAGATGACCTCGGGGGAA.

For this clone: The CDR3 goes on 3 residues after the read ends, and that part is filled in from the germline J gene. The chain is built from TRBV30 and TRBJ1-2; D is ambiguous. CDR1 is GTSNPN, CDR2 SVGIG, per germline (reference sequence). The CDR3 extends over 13 amino acids. The CDR3 loop reads CAWSMAHTAGYTF. The CDR3 bases that were read are TGTGCCTGGAGTATGGCACACACCGCCGGC. Full variable domain (outside the CDR3, taken from reference TRBV30 and TRBJ1-2): SQTIHQWPATLVQPVGSPLSLECTVEGTSNPNLYWYRQAAGRGLQLLFYSVGIGQISSEVPQNLSASRPQDRQFILSSKKLLLSDSGFYLCAWSMAHTAGYTFGSGTRLTVV.

Turning to this clone: The read halts 3 residues ahead of the CDR3 end, with the missing end drawn from the germline J gene. In the same sample, other DNA sequences code for this CDR3. V and J are TRBV7-2 and TRBJ1-3, with unresolved D. The CDR3 totals 13 residues. Deletions cut 5 bases from V and 4 bases from J, with 9 bases between. Looked up from germline, CDR1 is SGHTA and CDR2 is FQGNSA. CDR3 bases read: TGTGCCAGCAGCCCCCAGGCGGGAAACACC. Translating gives CASSPQAGNT. The CDR3 in its entirety is CASSPQAGNTIYF.

Of note for this clone: The read ends 3 residues early relative to the CDR3; the germline J gene fills the gap. This rearrangement joins TRBV19 to TRBJ1-1, with 8 nucleotides matching TRBD1. There are 14 residues in the CDR3. Germline V gene sequence: CDR1 LNHDA, CDR2 SQIVND (reference sequence). J was trimmed by 6 bases and V by 3 bases; bases with no gene match: 6. CDR3 DNA, as far as it was read: TGTGCCAGTAGTATCCTTCGGACAGGGTCTGAA. Protein: CASSILRTGSE. The complete CDR3 protein is CASSILRTGSEAFF.

Comments on this clone: Read sequence stops 3 residues before the CDR3 end, and the germline J gene provides the missing end. The chain couples TRBV5-1 to TRBJ1-2; 8 nucleotides agree with TRBD1. Trimming removed 4 bases from V and 2 bases from J; junction bases left unmatched: 7. This CDR3 is 15 amino acids long. CDR1 is SGHRS and CDR2 is YFSETQ in the germline V gene. The DNA read from the CDR3 is TGCGCCAGCAGCACCCTTACAGGGGGGAACTATGGC. It translates to CASSTLTGGNYG. The full CDR3 protein is CASSTLTGGNYGYTF.

Comments on this clone: The missing CDR3 end, 3 residues past where the read stops, is filled in from the germline J gene. The chain joins TRBV7-2 to TRBJ1-5; 7 nucleotides match TRBD1. The V gene's germline CDR1 is SGHTA and CDR2 FQGNSA. The CDR3 contains 15 residues. With 5 bases clipped from V and 5 bases from J, the junction kept 9 bases outside the gene matches. The sequenced CDR3 bases are TGTGCCAGCAGCGAGCCCGGACAGGCCGATCAGCCC. Protein: CASSEPGQADQP. The CDR3 in its entirety is CASSEPGQADQPQHF.

Concerning this clone: The CDR3 is cut off 3 residues early in the read; its end comes from the germline J gene. The V gene is TRBV29-1, the J gene TRBJ1-1; maybe TRBD1 (6 bases). Germline V lookup: CDR1 SQVTM, CDR2 ANQGSEA. The CDR3 loop spans 14 amino acids. The ends were cut back, 6 bases at V and 4 bases at J, with 18 bases in the middle. CDR3 DNA (partial): TGCAGCGTCGCTACTACAGGGAGTCGCACTGAA. Its translation is CSVATTGSRTE. The full CDR3 is CSVATTGSRTEAFF.

Worth noting for this clone: From the germline J gene comes the end of the CDR3, since the read stops 3 residues before it. The V and J genes are TRBV29-1 and TRBJ2-1; TRBD2 matches at 10 bases. Germline V gene lookup returns CDR1 SQVTM and CDR2 ANQGSEA. V shed 3 bases, J shed 4 bases, and the junction held 9 bases outside the gene matches. The length of the CDR3 is 16 residues. The CDR3 here is CSVERASGGTYNEQFF. Partial CDR3 DNA: TGCAGCGTTGAGCGGGCTAGCGGGGGCACTTACAATGAG.

To note about this clone: Read sequence stops 3 residues before the CDR3 end, and the germline J gene provides the missing end. This chain links TRBV6-7 with TRBJ2-7; 8 bases agree with TRBD1. TRBV6-7 is an ORF, and what it does is uncertain. V gave up 8 bases and J gave up 3 bases; unmatched junction bases: 9. There are 14 residues in the CDR3. The CDR3 region is CASSPRTGFYEQYF. The sequenced part of the CDR3 DNA is TGTGCCAGCTCTCCCCGGACAGGGTTCTACGAG.

Considering frequency, this clone is medium-sized. Read sequence stops 3 residues before the CDR3 end, and the germline J gene provides the missing end. The J gene is TRBJ2-3, the V gene TRBV19; a weak D match, TRBD1 (6 bases). Germline values: CDR1 LNHDA, CDR2 SQIVND (reference sequence). The CDR3 contains 14 residues. The ends were cut back, 6 bases at V and 6 bases at J, with 16 bases in the middle. The CDR3 loop reads CASSSDRYFDTQYF. Incomplete CDR3 DNA: TGTGCCAGTAGCTCCGACAGGTACTTTGATACG.

A word on this clone: The CDR3 goes on 3 residues after the read ends, and that part is filled in from the germline J gene. The chain joins TRBV2 to TRBJ1-2, with 8 positions matching TRBD1. The germline gives CDR1 SNHLY, CDR2 FYNNEI. The CDR3 runs 11 residues. The CDR3 here is CASDRGSVYTF. The DNA read from the CDR3 is TGTGCCAGTGACAGGGGTTCGGTC.

About this clone itself: The CDR3 end lies 3 residues beyond the end of the read and is filled in from the germline J gene. V usage is TRBV7-2 and J usage is TRBJ1-5; D uncertain. V lost 2 bases and J lost 9, with 8 bases in between. The CDR3 consists of 12 residues. The germline CDR1 and CDR2 sequences are SGHTA and FQGNSA. The CDR3 here is CASSLRGGPQHF. The CDR3 DNA, read in part, is TGTGCCAGCAGCTTACGGGGAGGGCCC.

Of note for this clone: The read ends 3 residues before the CDR3 terminus; that terminus is restored from the germline J gene. The rearrangement links TRBV5-1 to TRBJ2-5; 9 nucleotides line up with TRBD1. There are 15 residues in the CDR3. With V trimmed by 4 bases and J by 2 bases, 6 bases remained unmatched. Germline CDR1 and CDR2: SGHRS and YFSETQ. The chain's CDR3 is CASSITGGDQETQYF. The CDR3 DNA, read in part, is TGCGCCAGCAGCATAACAGGGGGCGATCAAGAGACC.

Concerning this clone itself: The read falls 3 residues short of the CDR3 end, and the missing part is taken from the germline J gene. The chain couples TRBV13 to TRBJ1-2, with D tentatively TRBD1 (5 bases). The V end was cut by 1 base, the J end by 6 bases, with 15 bases between. The length of the CDR3 is 15 residues. In germline, CDR1 is PRHDT, CDR2 FYEKMQ (reference sequence). The CDR3 bases that were read are TGTGCCAGCAGCTTAGTGAGAGCGGGGGGAAATGGC. It specifies CASSLVRAGGNG. The whole CDR3 sequence is CASSLVRAGGNGYTF.

As regards this clone: The DNA ends 3 residues before the CDR3 does, and the rest of the CDR3 is filled in from the germline J gene. This chain uses TRBV5-1 with TRBJ1-6, with 9 bases lining up with TRBD1. The CDR3 is 15 amino acids. Trimming removed 0 bases from V and 10 bases from J; junction bases left unmatched: 5. Looked up from germline, CDR1 is SGHRS and CDR2 is YFSETQ. CDR3 region: CASSLATGGESPLHF. The CDR3 bases that were read are TGCGCCAGCAGCTTGGCCACAGGGGGCGAGTCACCC.

As regards this clone: The read gets to within 3 residues of the CDR3 end, and the germline J gene fills in the rest. Other DNA sequences in the same sample also yield this CDR3. This chain uses TRBV19 with TRBJ2-3; possible D gene TRBD1, 6 bases. There are 13 residues in the CDR3. CDR1 and CDR2 from the germline V gene are LNHDA and SQIVND (reference sequence). Partial CDR3 DNA: TGTGCCAGTAGTACCACGGGACAAGAGACG. It specifies CASSTTGQET. The full-length CDR3 reads as CASSTTGQETQYF.

Turning to this clone: The read finishes 3 residues shy of the CDR3 end, and the germline J gene is used to complete it. This chain joins TRBV5-1 and TRBJ2-5; a possible D gene is TRBD1 (6 bases). Germline V gives CDR1 SGHRS, CDR2 YFSETQ. V lost 2 bases to trimming and J lost 4 bases, with 15 bases between them. The CDR3 length is 15 residues. The sequenced part of the CDR3 DNA is TGCGCCAGCAGCTTACGGCAGGGGATGGGAGAGACC. Translated: CASSLRQGMGET. The whole CDR3 sequence reads CASSLRQGMGETQYF.